A single sample is the source of the 15 T cell receptor beta chains below, sequenced in a study of shared clonotypes between healthy human individuals. This table comes from immunoSEQ multiplex PCR, and its TCRdb copy is limited to in-frame clones, with some not included. The sample carries around 600,000 clones, 90% to 95% recorded once. The naive CD8 fraction comprised CD45RO-negative cells positively selected for CCR7 and excluded terminally differentiated effector memory CD45RA+ cells. Source material: naive CD8+ T cells sorted from blood. The source of these receptors is a woman between 25 and 40 years old in good health.

The chain combines TRBV29-1 with TRBJ2-7; 9 positions match TRBD1. The CDR3 runs 15 residues. Germline V lookup: CDR1 SQVTM, CDR2 ANQGSEA. J gave up 2 bases and V 4 bases, and 9 bases lay outside the gene matches. The CDR3 reads CSVVFEGTGPYEQYF. In nucleotides, the CDR3 is TGCAGCGTTGTGTTTGAGGGGACAGGGCCCTACGAGCAGTACTTC.

This chain joins TRBV19 and TRBJ2-3, with 9 positions matching TRBD2. Germline CDR1 is LNHDA and CDR2 is SQIVND (reference sequence). Trimming cost V 4 bases and J 4 bases; bases outside gene matches: 6. There are 15 residues in the CDR3. The CDR3 sequence is CASSTLAGTPDTQYF. In DNA, the CDR3 is TGTGCCAGTAGTACCCTAGCGGGGACGCCAGATACGCAGTATTTT.

The chain has TRBV21-1 and TRBJ2-6; the table's TRBD2 call for D was not verified on the DNA. TRBV21-1 is given as a pseudogene. This CDR3 is built from 16 residues. The CDR3 reads CAQGTSGSSGANVLTF. For the CDR3, the DNA is TGTGCCCAGGGGACTAGCGGGAGCTCTGGGGCCAACGTCCTGACTTTC.

This chain links TRBV29-1 with TRBJ2-5; no reliable D call. The better agreement between TRBJ2-7 and the DNA end casts doubt on the J call. The CDR3 totals 11 residues. Germline V gene sequence: CDR1 SQVTM, CDR2 ANQGSEA. DNA for the CDR3: TGCAGCGTTGTTTCGGAAAACGAGCAGTACTTC. It codes for CSVVSENEQYF.

V gene TRBV4-1 combines with J gene TRBJ2-4; D call uncertain. CDR1 is MGHRA and CDR2 is YSYEKL in the germline V gene. The germline V and J ends were trimmed by 0 bases and 6 bases, with 12 bases remaining between them. The CDR3 has 15 amino acids. The CDR3 region has the DNA TGCGCCAGCAGCCAAGATACGGGCTGGGGAAACATTCAGTACTTC. Translating it yields CASSQDTGWGNIQYF.

V is TRBV7-8 and J is TRBJ2-1; 7 nucleotides align to TRBD2. With V trimmed by 4 bases and J by 5 bases, 11 bases remained unmatched. The CDR3 covers 16 residues. The germline gives CDR1 SGHVS, CDR2 FQNEAQ. The CDR3 protein is CASSSGGLDGDNEQFF. The CDR3 DNA reads as TGTGCCAGCAGCTCAGGAGGACTAGATGGAGACAATGAGCAGTTCTTC. The full variable domain, rest sourced from reference TRBV7-8 and TRBJ2-1, is GAGVSQSPRYKVAKRGQDVALRCDPISGHVSLFWYQQALGQGPEFLTYFQNEAQLDKSGLPSDRFFAERPEGSVSTLKIQRTQQEDSAVYLCASSSGGLDGDNEQFFGPGTRLTVL.

The V and J genes are TRBV10-1 and TRBJ2-7; D is ambiguous. The CDR3 consists of 13 residues. The germline V gene encodes CDR1 WNHNN and CDR2 SYGVQD (reference sequence). V lost 9 bases and J 3 bases, leaving 15 bases between the germline ends. DNA of the CDR3: TGCGCCAGTACCGCAGGTACCGGCTACGAGCAGTACTTC. As protein: CASTAGTGYEQYF.

This chain links TRBV5-6 with TRBJ2-7; no firm D call. CDR3 length: 17 residues. Germline assignment: CDR1 SGHDT and CDR2 YYEEEE. Between the trimmed V and J ends, which lost 4 bases and 0 bases, there was a span of 20 bases. DNA for the CDR3: TGTGCCAGCAGCGGCGTGGGTCAGACTGAGCACTCCTACGAGCAGTACTTC. Its translation is CASSGVGQTEHSYEQYF. Using reference TRBV5-6 and TRBJ2-7 for the parts outside the CDR3, the full variable domain is DAGVTQSPTHLIKTRGQQVTLRCSPKSGHDTVSWYQQALGQGPQFIFQYYEEEERQRGNFPDRFSGHQFPNYSSELNVNALLLGDSALYLCASSGVGQTEHSYEQYFGPGTRLTVT.

V usage is TRBV11-2 and J usage is TRBJ2-1; no clear D. The CDR3 is 10 residues long. Trimming shortened V by 6 bases and J by 8 bases, and 5 bases separated the two germline ends. From germline, CDR1 is SGHAT and CDR2 FQNNGV. DNA of the CDR3: TGTGCCAGCAGTGACCATGAGCAGTTCTTC. Its translation is CASSDHEQFF.

This chain uses TRBV4-1 with TRBJ1-4; unclear D gene. Deletions cut 5 bases from V and 7 bases from J, with 17 bases between. The CDR3 length is 15 residues. Germline CDR1 and CDR2: MGHRA and YSYEKL. The CDR3 DNA is TGCGCCAGCAGCACCAGACAAGAACGAGGTGAAAAACTGTTTTTT. Protein product: CASSTRQERGEKLFF.

The gene calls are TRBV20-1 and TRBJ2-7; D is uncertain. V was cut by 5 bases and J by 7 bases, with 12 bases left in between. This CDR3 has 11 residues. Germline values: CDR1 DFQATT, CDR2 SNEGSKA (reference sequence). In nucleotides, the CDR3 is TGCAGTGCTGATACCTACGAGGAGCAGTACTTC. Protein: CSADTYEEQYF.

The V call is TRBV9, the J call TRBJ2-7; D is ambiguous. From germline, CDR1 is SGDLS and CDR2 YYNGEE. V shed 7 bases and J shed 3 bases, with 11 bases lying between them. The CDR3 sequence is 12 residues long. CDR3 amino acids: CASGPSSYEQYF. The CDR3 DNA reads TGTGCCAGCGGTCCGTCCAGCTACGAGCAGTACTTC.

V and J are TRBV5-1 and TRBJ2-4; 7 bases map to TRBD1. Germline CDR1 is SGHRS and CDR2 is YFSETQ. The CDR3 consists of 14 residues. V shed 4 bases, J shed 2 bases, and the junction held 3 bases outside the gene matches. In nucleotides, the CDR3 is TGCGCCAGCAGCAGACAGGGTTCCAAAAACATTCAGTACTTC. Translating gives CASSRQGSKNIQYF. Full variable domain (remainder filled in from reference TRBV5-1 and TRBJ2-4): KAGVTQTPRYLIKTRGQQVTLSCSPISGHRSVSWYQQTPGQGLQFLFEYFSETQRNKGNFPGRFSGRQFSNSRSEMNVSTLELGDSALYLCASSRQGSKNIQYFGAGTRLSVL.

Only one count was recorded for this clone. Here the CDR3 reads CASSPPDEQFF. CDR3 bases: TGTGCCAGCAGCCCCCCCGATGAGCAGTTCTTC. The chain links TRBV14 to TRBJ2-1; D ambiguous. This CDR3 has 11 residues. Germline CDR1 SGHDN, CDR2 FVKESK. Trimming removed 4 bases from V and 8 bases from J, with 6 bases in between.

The genes are TRBV4-1 and TRBJ2-2; D is undetermined. Germline V gene sequence: CDR1 MGHRA, CDR2 YSYEKL. V lost 0 bases and J lost 6, with 20 bases in between. This CDR3 spans 18 amino acids. The DNA of the CDR3 is TGCGCCAGCAGCCAAGATTTTGTAGGGCGAAGGGTGGCCGGGGAGCTGTTTTTT. Its translation: CASSQDFVGRRVAGELFF.